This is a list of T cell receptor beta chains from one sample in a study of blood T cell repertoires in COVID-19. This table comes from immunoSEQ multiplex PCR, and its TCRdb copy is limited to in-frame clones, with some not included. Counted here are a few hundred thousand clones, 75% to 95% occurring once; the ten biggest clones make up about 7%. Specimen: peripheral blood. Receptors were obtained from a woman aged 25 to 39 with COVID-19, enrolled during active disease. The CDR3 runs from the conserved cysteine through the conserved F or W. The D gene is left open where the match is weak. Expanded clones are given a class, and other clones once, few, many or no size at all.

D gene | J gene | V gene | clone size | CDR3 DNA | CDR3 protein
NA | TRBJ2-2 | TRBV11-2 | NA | TGTGCCAGCCCCAACTTAGTCACCGGGGAGCTGTTTTTT | CASPNLVTGELFF
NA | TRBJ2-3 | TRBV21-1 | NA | TGTGCCAGCAGCACCCGACAGGGCATCGGCACAGATACGCAGTATTTT | CASSTRQGIGTDTQYF
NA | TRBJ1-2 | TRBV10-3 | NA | TGTGCCATCAGTGATTTTCAGGGGGGCTACACCTTC | CAISDFQGGYTF
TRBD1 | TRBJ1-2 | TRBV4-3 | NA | TGCGCCAGCAGCCAAGCCCCCCGGACAGGATCCTATGGCTACACCTTC | CASSQAPRTGSYGYTF
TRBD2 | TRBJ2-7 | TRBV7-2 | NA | TGTGCCAGCGGCCCCGCGGGAGGGCCTCACGAGCAGTACTTC | CASGPAGGPHEQYF
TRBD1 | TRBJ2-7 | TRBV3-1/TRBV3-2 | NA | TGTGCCAGCAGCCCCCGAGACAGGGGTATCAACGAGCAGTACTTC | CASSPRDRGINEQYF
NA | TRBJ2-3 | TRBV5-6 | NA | TGTGCCAGCAGCTTTTTTCGGGGGGCCACAGATACGCAGTATTTT | CASSFFRGATDTQYF
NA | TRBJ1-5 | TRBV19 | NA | TGTGCCAGTAGTATAAACAGGGACGGTCAGCCCCAGCATTTT | CASSINRDGQPQHF
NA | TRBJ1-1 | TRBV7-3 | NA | TGTGCCAGCAGCTTAATACAGAACACTGAAGCTTTCTTT | CASSLIQNTEAFF
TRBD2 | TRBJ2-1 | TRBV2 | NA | TGTGCCAGCAGGCCTGCGAAAACTAGCGCCAATGAGCAGTTCTTC | CASRPAKTSANEQFF
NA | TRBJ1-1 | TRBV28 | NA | TGTGCCAGCAGTCCCTCGGGTGTGGGGAGGGACACTGAAGCTTTCTTT | CASSPSGVGRDTEAFF
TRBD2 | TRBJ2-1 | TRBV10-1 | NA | TGCGCCAGCAGTTCCGGGACTAGCGGGACGAATGAGCAGTTCTTC | CASSSGTSGTNEQFF
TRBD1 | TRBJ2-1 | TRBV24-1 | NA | TGTGCCACCAGTGAATCGGACAGGGGGCAAGATGAGCAGTTCTTC | CATSESDRGQDEQFF
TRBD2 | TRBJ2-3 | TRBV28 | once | TGTGCCAGCAGCCTGGGGACTAGCGGGACCCGACGCACAGATACGCAGTATTTT | CASSLGTSGTRRTDTQYF
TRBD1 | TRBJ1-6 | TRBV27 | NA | TGTGCCAGCAGGCCGACAGGGGGCCCTTCACCCCTCCACTTT | CASRPTGGPSPLHF
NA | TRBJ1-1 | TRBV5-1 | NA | TGCGCCAGCAGCTTAGGACGGGGGAACACTGAAGCTTTCTTT | CASSLGRGNTEAFF
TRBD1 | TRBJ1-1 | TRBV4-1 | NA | TGCGCCAGCAGCCAAGATCCGGGACAGGGTGTTACTGAAGCTTTCTTT | CASSQDPGQGVTEAFF
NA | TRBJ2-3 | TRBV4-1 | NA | TGCGCCAGCAGCCAGATCTTTAGCGAGGGTTTCACAGATACGCAGTATTTT | CASSQIFSEGFTDTQYF